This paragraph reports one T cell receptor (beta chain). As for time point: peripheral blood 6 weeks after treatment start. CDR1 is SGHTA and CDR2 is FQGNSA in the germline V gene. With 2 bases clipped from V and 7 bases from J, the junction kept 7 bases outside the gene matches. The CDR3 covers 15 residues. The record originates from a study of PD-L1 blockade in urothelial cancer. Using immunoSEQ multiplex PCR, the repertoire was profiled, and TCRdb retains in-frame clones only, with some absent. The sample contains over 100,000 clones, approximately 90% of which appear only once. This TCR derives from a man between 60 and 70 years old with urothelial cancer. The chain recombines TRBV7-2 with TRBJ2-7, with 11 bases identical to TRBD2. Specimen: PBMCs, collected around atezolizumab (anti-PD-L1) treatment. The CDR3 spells CASSLIAGGPGEQYF. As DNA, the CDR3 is TGTGCCAGCAGCTTAATAGCGGGAGGGCCCGGGGAGCAGTACTTC.